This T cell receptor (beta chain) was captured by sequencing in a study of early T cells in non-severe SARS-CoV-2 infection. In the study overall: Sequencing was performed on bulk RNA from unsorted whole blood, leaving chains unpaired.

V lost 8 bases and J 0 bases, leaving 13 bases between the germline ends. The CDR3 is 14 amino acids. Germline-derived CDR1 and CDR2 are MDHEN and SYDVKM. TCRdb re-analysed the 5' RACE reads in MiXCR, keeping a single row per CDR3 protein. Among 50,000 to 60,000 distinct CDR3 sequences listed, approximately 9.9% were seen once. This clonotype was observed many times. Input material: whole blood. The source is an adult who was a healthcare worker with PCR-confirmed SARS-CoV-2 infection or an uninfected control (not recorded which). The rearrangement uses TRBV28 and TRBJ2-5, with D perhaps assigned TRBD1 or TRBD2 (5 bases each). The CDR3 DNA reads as TGTGCCAGCCAGCCGGGGCTGTACCAAGAGACCCAGTACTTC. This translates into CASQPGLYQETQYF.